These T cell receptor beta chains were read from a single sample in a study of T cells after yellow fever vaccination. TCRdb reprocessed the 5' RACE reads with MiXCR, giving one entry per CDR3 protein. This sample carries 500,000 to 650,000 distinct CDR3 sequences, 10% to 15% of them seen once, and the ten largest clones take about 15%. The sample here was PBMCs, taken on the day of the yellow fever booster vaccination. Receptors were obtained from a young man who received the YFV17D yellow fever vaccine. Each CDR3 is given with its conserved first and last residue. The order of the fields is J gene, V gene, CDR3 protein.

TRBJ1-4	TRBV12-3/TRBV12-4	CASSLSASRTTNEKLFF
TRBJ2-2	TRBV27	CASSLGAATGELFF
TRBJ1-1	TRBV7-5	CISVSPGSRCQGAFF
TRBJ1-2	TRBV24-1	CATSDSGQRYLYGYTF
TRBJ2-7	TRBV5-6	CASSLRTSGRPYEQYF
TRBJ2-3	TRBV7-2	CASSLVPVSVEYF
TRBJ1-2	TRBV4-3	CASSQGWGQRGYGYTF
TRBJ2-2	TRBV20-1	CSAREEARGELFF
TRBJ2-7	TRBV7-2	CASRDVLWYEQYF
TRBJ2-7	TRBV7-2	CASSRTGLSYEQYF
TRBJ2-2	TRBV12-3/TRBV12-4	CASSDGTSGREGGELFF
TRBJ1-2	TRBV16	CASTERDYGYTF
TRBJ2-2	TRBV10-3	CAISSGTSTGELFF
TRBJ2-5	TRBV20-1	CSARDRSAQETQYF
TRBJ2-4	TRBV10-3	CASRGQGANIQYF
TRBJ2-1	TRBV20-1	CSAPLAGMQKEQFF
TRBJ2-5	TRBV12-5	CASGSLSTSGLQETQYF
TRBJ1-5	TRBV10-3	CAISQRGAASNQPQHF
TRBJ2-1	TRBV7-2	CASSLGRDRYNEQFF
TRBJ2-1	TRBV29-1	CSVGDHNEQFF
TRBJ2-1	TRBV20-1	CSGRESSYNEQFF
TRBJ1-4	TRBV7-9	CASSSGQGSEKLFF
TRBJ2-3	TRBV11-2	CASSRQGTTQGTQYF
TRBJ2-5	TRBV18	CASSPPNQETQYF
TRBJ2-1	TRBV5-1	CASSGLDGGDEQFF
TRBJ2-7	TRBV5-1	CASSLGRAGVYEQYF
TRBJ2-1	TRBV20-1	CGVAGDGSYNEQFF
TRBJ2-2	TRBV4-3	CASSQDSRDITGELFF
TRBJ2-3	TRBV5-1	CASRNSDTQYF
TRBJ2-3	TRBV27	CASSLRTGTSSLSTQYF
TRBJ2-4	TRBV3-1	CASSQDIGSPGRPRYF
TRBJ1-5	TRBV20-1	CSARGSGNNQPQNF
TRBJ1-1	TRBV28	CASREYEGRGTEAFF
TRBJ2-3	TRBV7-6	CASSLAGRGATDTQYF
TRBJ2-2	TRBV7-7	CASSFGGLRNTGELFF
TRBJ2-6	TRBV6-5	CASSYEQGLSGANVQTF
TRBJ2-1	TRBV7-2	CASSLSLAGYYNEQFF
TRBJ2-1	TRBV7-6	CASSLIALHNEQFF
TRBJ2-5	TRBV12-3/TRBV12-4	CASSFDQETQYF
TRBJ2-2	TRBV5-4	CASSQAGGGTGELFF
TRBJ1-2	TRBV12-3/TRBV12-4	CASRKSGARGYTF
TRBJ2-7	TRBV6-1	CASSRDLQISYEQYF
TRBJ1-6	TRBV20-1	CSARVSGATGNSPLHF
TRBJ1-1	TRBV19	CASSSPDRGGWSF
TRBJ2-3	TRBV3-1	CASSQREARGSTQYF
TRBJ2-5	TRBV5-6	CASSPWPVEETQYF
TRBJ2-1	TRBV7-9	CASCDRSSYNEQFF
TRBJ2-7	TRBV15	CATSRDRGTLSYEQYF
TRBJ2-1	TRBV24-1	CATSDLKSLEQFF
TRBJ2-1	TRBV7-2	CASSLRRTDNEQFF
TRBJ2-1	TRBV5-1	CASSLPGTLGQFF
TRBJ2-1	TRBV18	CASSPPRLAGIGNEQFF
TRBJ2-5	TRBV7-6	CASSLAATGRGYQETQYF
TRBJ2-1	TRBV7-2	CASSPGLGFNEQFF
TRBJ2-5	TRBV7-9	CASSSRLEQETQYF
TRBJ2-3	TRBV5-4	CASSLGSAPDTQYF